This T cell receptor beta chain stems from a study of T cells in Graves' hyperthyroidism and ophthalmopathy. Study-level background: It was at initial diagnosis, before any treatment, that peripheral blood was collected. Findings and limits, study-wide: Blood also carried most thyroid clonotypes expanded above 0.001. Ophthalmopathy and stable hyperthyroidism were told apart by a 13 V-J model.

Disease duration was under 3 months in the ophthalmopathy patients, who also had a Clinical Activity Score of at least 3 and a NOSPECS grade of at least 4. As regards this clonotype: Its antigen is unknown.

The V gene end was trimmed by 3 bases and the J gene end by 4 bases; junction bases not matched to a gene: 2. Germline loops: CDR1 LGHNA, CDR2 YSLEER. This CDR3 spans 14 amino acids. Researchers took RNA transcripts and amplified the TCR beta CDR3 regions from them. A first-round RT-PCR of the TCR CDR3 used the HTBI primer set. TCRdb fed the multiplex PCR reads into MiXCR, producing one record per CDR3 protein. The table shows fewer than 750,000 distinct CDR3 sequences, with approximately 15% occurring only once. Sequenced: blood. The chain carries TRBV4-3 and TRBJ1-2; TRBD1 matches 10 bases. The origin of this receptor is a woman between 35 and 50 years old with Graves' ophthalmopathy. In nucleotides, the CDR3 is TGCGCCAGCAGCCAGACAGGGGGCACCTATGGCTACACCTTC. Protein: CASSQTGGTYGYTF.